One sample yielded the 18 T cell receptor beta chains listed below, sequenced in a study of CXCR3-negative and CXCR3-positive naive CD8 T cells. Overall study results and limits: CXCR3-positive naive cells had TRB CDR3s that were more hydrophobic than CXCR3-negative naive cells had.

The TRB libraries of cDNA were built by UMI-labeled 5' RACE. For each CDR3 protein, TCRdb gives one entry from its re-call of the 5' RACE reads, without DNA. This sample contains some 120,000 distinct CDR3 sequences. What these receptors recognize is not known. Material for sequencing was naive CXCR3+ CD8+ T cells from blood. Documented subset: CD45RO-CCR7+CD27+CD95- naive CD8+ T cells expressing CXCR3 (TNR3+). The origin of the receptors is a human donor in good health. Some clones in this sample may be carry-over from other donors' samples.

V is TRBV7-8 and J is TRBJ2-5. The CDR3 length is 15 residues. Germline V gives CDR1 SGHVS, CDR2 FQNEAQ. Here the CDR3 reads CASSLSVRWEETQYF.

The rearrangement links TRBV6-6 to TRBJ2-3; TCRdb's assignment of TRBD2 cannot be checked, as there is no DNA. The CDR3 has 15 amino acids. The germline gives CDR1 MNHNY, CDR2 SVGAGI (reference sequence). CDR3 sequence: CASSQAGGLTDTQYF.

The chain couples TRBV4-3 to TRBJ1-2; TCRdb outputs TRBD1, but without DNA this stays unchecked. The germline V gene encodes CDR1 LGHNA and CDR2 YSLEER. The CDR3 totals 14 residues. This chain's CDR3 is CASSLNSGTYGYTF.

This chain links TRBV13 with TRBJ2-1; TCRdb's assignment of TRBD2 cannot be checked, as there is no DNA. Germline V gene sequence: CDR1 PRHDT, CDR2 FYEKMQ (reference sequence). The CDR3 is 15 residues long. CDR3 residues: CASSPPGLAGDEQFF.

This sequence joins TRBV3-1 and TRBJ2-2; TCRdb designates TRBD2, a call that cannot be tested without DNA. Germline loops: CDR1 LGHDT, CDR2 YNNKEL (reference sequence). This CDR3 has 16 residues. Here the CDR3 reads CASSPLAEAGSGELFF. The variable domain in full, with the rest retrieved from reference TRBV3-1 and TRBJ2-2, is DTAVSQTPKYLVTQMGNDKSIKCEQNLGHDTMYWYKQDSKKFLKIMFSYNNKELIINETVPNRFSPKSPDKAHLNLHINSLELGDSAVYFCASSPLAEAGSGELFFGEGSRLTVL.

The chain uses TRBV7-9 and TRBJ2-1; the D gene TCRdb calls, TRBD1, cannot be checked with no DNA. The CDR3 length is 14 residues. Germline V gives CDR1 SEHNR, CDR2 FQNEAQ (reference sequence). The CDR3: CASRGGPGYNEQFF.

The chain combines TRBV19 with TRBJ2-5; there is no DNA to check the TCRdb D call of TRBD1. The length of the CDR3 is 15 residues. Per germline, CDR1 LNHDA and CDR2 SQIVND (reference sequence). This CDR3 is CATGLTGGVQETQYF. Together with reference TRBV19 and TRBJ2-5, the CDR3 gives the full variable domain: DGGITQSPKYLFRKEGQNVTLSCEQNLNHDAMYWYRQDPGQGLRLIYYSQIVNDFQKGDIAEGYSVSREKKESFPLTVTSAQKNPTAFYLCATGLTGGVQETQYFGPGTRLLVL.

The chain combines TRBV12-3 or TRBV12-4 with TRBJ2-3; TCRdb's D gene call, TRBD2, goes unchecked for lack of DNA. CDR3 length: 15 residues. CDR3 in amino acids: CASSLTSGSTDTQYF.

The chain carries TRBV29-1 and TRBJ2-1; without DNA, the TCRdb call of TRBD2 cannot be checked. This CDR3 has 19 residues. Germline lookup yields CDR1 SQVTM and CDR2 ANQGSEA. CDR3 amino acids: CSLTSAGTSGTSSYNEQFF.

V is TRBV29-1 and J is TRBJ2-5; TCRdb's assignment of TRBD2 cannot be checked, as there is no DNA. This CDR3 has 13 residues. CDR1 and CDR2 (germline): SQVTM, ANQGSEA. CDR3 protein: CSVLAGMEETQYF.

CDR3 residues: CASSDIAGPPLTFF. The chain has TRBV2 and TRBJ1-1. In germline, CDR1 is SNHLY, CDR2 FYNNEI. This CDR3 region has 14 residues.

The chain is built from TRBV29-1 and TRBJ2-7. CDR1 and CDR2 (germline): SQVTM, ANQGSEA. This CDR3 has 11 amino acids. The chain's CDR3 is CSVWIPYEQYF.

V gene TRBV20-1 combines with J gene TRBJ1-1. Germline loops: CDR1 DFQATT, CDR2 SNEGSKA (reference sequence). The CDR3 spans 13 residues. The CDR3 is CSASIAGNTEAFF.

J is TRBJ1-3 and V is TRBV7-2; no DNA is available, so the TRBD1 call from TCRdb remains unchecked. The CDR3 is 15 amino acids. Germline V gene lookup returns CDR1 SGHTA and CDR2 FQGNSA. The CDR3 loop is CASSLLSGDGNTIYF.

The chain employs TRBV4-1 and TRBJ1-2. Per the germline V gene, CDR1 is MGHRA and CDR2 is YSYEKL. The CDR3 extends over 12 amino acids. Here the CDR3 reads CASSPLKGGYTF.

The chain carries TRBV6-1 and TRBJ1-5; TCRdb proposes TRBD1, but this gene call is untestable without DNA. CDR1 is MNHNS, CDR2 SASEGT, per germline. This CDR3 has 14 amino acids. CDR3 amino acids: CASSSRGGNQPQHF.

The J gene is TRBJ1-2, the V gene TRBV4-1; the TRBD1 assignment by TCRdb is unverifiable without DNA. The CDR3 totals 15 residues. CDR1 and CDR2 (germline): MGHRA, YSYEKL. The CDR3 is CASSQGTGANYCYTF.

This chain links TRBV12-5 with TRBJ2-1; lacking DNA, the TRBD2 call made by TCRdb goes unchecked. Germline V gene data show CDR1 as LGHNT and CDR2 as FRNRAP. The CDR3 contains 14 residues. CDR3 loop: CASGLSLGGDEQFF.